This T cell receptor beta chain was obtained from a study of Ad26.COV2.S vaccination and SARS-CoV-2 variants. Treatment in this sample: approximately 18 received Ad26.COV2.S at low or high dose, single or two shots; five or six received placebo; per-sample allocation not given. Sampling occurred on day 63 after the first vaccine or placebo injection. V was cut by 5 bases and J by 10 bases, with 12 bases left in between. Germline V gene lookup returns CDR1 PRHDT and CDR2 FYEKMQ (reference sequence). The CDR3 is 12 residues long. Libraries were prepared by immunoSEQ multiplex PCR; TCRdb keeps only in-frame clonotypes and omits some of them. This sample has about 390,000 clones, with roughly 90% found just once.

This TCR came from a person between 18 and 59 years old who received the Ad26.COV2.S COVID-19 vaccine or a placebo. The rearrangement links TRBV13 to TRBJ2-1; tentatively, D is TRBD1 (5 bases). This sample comprised peripheral blood, obtained in a trial of Ad26.COV2.S vaccine versus placebo. CDR3 coding DNA: TGTGCCAGCAGCCCCAGGGTGGGCGAGCAGTTCTTC. Amino acids: CASSPRVGEQFF.